Listed below are T cell receptor beta chains from one sample, sequenced in a study of blood T cell repertoires in COVID-19. Libraries were prepared by immunoSEQ multiplex PCR; TCRdb keeps only in-frame clonotypes and omits some of them. Of some 87,000 clones detected, roughly 76% appear once; the ten largest clones hold 15% to 20%. Sequenced sample: peripheral blood. The receptor source for this set is a woman of 80 years or more with active or convalescent COVID-19. The CDR3 runs from the conserved cysteine through the conserved F or W. The D gene is left open where the match is weak. Clone size, where shown, is once, few, many, or a class for clones that have expanded.

TRBV28,TRBJ2-5,NA,NA,TGTGCCAGCAGGAGACAGAGTTCGGAGACCCAGTACTTC,CASRRQSSETQYF
TRBV7-8,TRBJ2-7,TRBD1,NA,TGTGCCAGCAGCCGAGCGGGACAGGGGCGCCAGTACTTC,CASSRAGQGRQYF
TRBV4-3,TRBJ1-2,NA,NA,TGCGCCAGCAGCCAAGATCTTCGACAGTTCTATGGCTACACCTTC,CASSQDLRQFYGYTF
TRBV6-5,TRBJ2-7,NA,few,TGTGCCAGCAAAGGCGGCCCCTACGAGCAGTACTTC,CASKGGPYEQYF
TRBV12-2,TRBJ2-7,NA,NA,TGTGCAAGTCGCCCCAATTGGGGAGTTGTCAACGAGCAGTACTTC,CASRPNWGVVNEQYF
TRBV12-5,TRBJ2-4,TRBD2,NA,TGTGCTAGTGGTACCGGGGGGGCCGTGGAAGACATTCAGTACTTC,CASGTGGAVEDIQYF
TRBV5-1,TRBJ1-5,NA,NA,TGCGCCAGCATTGTTCGGTTTAGCAATCAGCCCCAGCATTTT,CASIVRFSNQPQHF
TRBV6-4,TRBJ2-7,NA,NA,TGTGCCAGCAGTCCGTCGCGGGGAACACAATACGAGCAGTACTTC,CASSPSRGTQYEQYF
TRBV5-1,TRBJ1-2,TRBD1,NA,TGCGCCAGCTCACAATCGGAGGGACAGCTCTATGGCTACACCTTC,CASSQSEGQLYGYTF
TRBV7-3,TRBJ2-5,TRBD1,NA,TGTGCCAGCAGCTTGGGGACAGGGGGCACGGAGACCCAGTACTTC,CASSLGTGGTETQYF
TRBV30,TRBJ1-1,TRBD1,NA,TGTGCCTGGAGTGGATTAGGGGGCGCACCTTTCTTT,CAWSGLGGAPFF
TRBV12-3/TRBV12-4,TRBJ1-2,NA,NA,TGTGCCAGCAGCCTGGCGAGGAACGGCTACACCTTC,CASSLARNGYTF
TRBV11-2,TRBJ1-1,TRBD1,NA,TGTGCCAGCAGCTTTGGGACAGGGACCACTGAAGCTTTCTTT,CASSFGTGTTEAFF
TRBV30,TRBJ1-1,NA,NA,TGTGCCTGGACGGTATGGTTGAACACTGAAGCTTTCTTT,CAWTVWLNTEAFF
TRBV5-1,TRBJ2-7,TRBD1,NA,TGCGCCAGCAGCTTGGGACAGGGTGGCTACGAGCAGTACTTC,CASSLGQGGYEQYF
TRBV24-1,TRBJ2-3,TRBD1,many,TGTGCCACCAGTGACTACGGACAGGGGGGACTGGATACGCAGTATTTT,CATSDYGQGGLDTQYF
TRBV2,TRBJ2-5,TRBD1,NA,TGTGCCAGCAGTGATGCCACAGGGGGCGAAGGAGAGACCCAGTACTTC,CASSDATGGEGETQYF
TRBV30,TRBJ1-1,TRBD1,NA,TGTGCCTGGAGCGACAGGGTTGAAGCTTTCTTT,CAWSDRVEAFF
TRBV3-1/TRBV3-2,TRBJ2-1,TRBD1,once,TGTGCCAGCAGCGCCCCCCAGGACCGGGACAGGGGGTACAATGAGCAGTTCTTC,CASSAPQDRDRGYNEQFF
TRBV28,TRBJ2-5,TRBD1,NA,TGTGCCAGCAGTATGTGGACAGGGAGGAAGACCCAGTACTTC,CASSMWTGRKTQYF
TRBV7-8,TRBJ1-5,NA,NA,TGTGCCAGCAGCTTAAGCAGGGGACATCAGCCCCAGCATTTT,CASSLSRGHQPQHF
TRBV5-1,TRBJ2-5,TRBD2,NA,TGCGCCAGCAGCCCGGAGGGACTAGCGGGGAGTCAAGAGACCCAGTACTTC,CASSPEGLAGSQETQYF
TRBV7-6,TRBJ1-5,TRBD1,NA,TGTGCCAGCAGCCCCGGGACAGGGGGAAATCAGCCCCAGCATTTT,CASSPGTGGNQPQHF
TRBV13,TRBJ2-3,TRBD1,NA,TGTGCCAGCAGCAATCGACAGGGGAGCACAGATACGCAGTATTTT,CASSNRQGSTDTQYF
TRBV27,TRBJ2-1,TRBD2,NA,TGTGCCAGCAGTTCCCCGGGGGGGGTTTATAACAATGAGCAGTTCTTC,CASSSPGGVYNNEQFF
TRBV4-1,TRBJ2-1,TRBD1,NA,TGCGCCAGCAGCCAGGACGACAGGGTTAAGCAGTTCTTC,CASSQDDRVKQFF
TRBV29-1,TRBJ2-1,TRBD2,once,TGCAGCGTTAACACGCGGGGGAATGAGCAGTTCTTC,CSVNTRGNEQFF
TRBV5-1,TRBJ2-7,NA,NA,TGCGCCAGCAGCGGAAGGACAGCGGAAGCCTACGAGCAGTACTTC,CASSGRTAEAYEQYF
TRBV4-1,TRBJ2-2,NA,NA,TGCGCCAGCAGCCTTCAGGAAACCGGGGAGCTGTTTTTT,CASSLQETGELFF
TRBV24-1,TRBJ2-3,NA,NA,TGTGCCACCAGTGACCCGACTAGGTTGGGCACAGATACGCAGTATTTT,CATSDPTRLGTDTQYF
TRBV27,TRBJ1-2,TRBD1,NA,TGTGCCAGCAGTTTTGGGTCAGGGGGTAATGGCTACACCTTC,CASSFGSGGNGYTF
TRBV15,TRBJ1-4,TRBD1,NA,TGTGCCACCAGCAGAGAGGGACAGGGGCCTCTTGGTGAAAAACTGTTTTTT,CATSREGQGPLGEKLFF